The 25 T cell receptor beta chains listed next were all sequenced from one sample in a study of shared clonotypes between healthy human individuals. CD45RO-negative cells were positively selected for CCR7, leaving out terminally differentiated effector memory CD45RA+ cells. TCRdb's table, derived via immunoSEQ multiplex PCR, lists solely in-frame clones and lacks some. In the table there are approximately 810,000 clones, around 92% of which are singletons. Sequencing was carried out using naive CD8+ T cells sorted from blood. The origin of the receptors is a man aged 25 to 40 in good health.

With regard to this clone: Germline is not matched at one junction end, which may reflect a read error. The chain is built from TRBV7-7 and TRBJ2-3, with TRBD1 identical over 10 bases. Germline V CDR1 and CDR2: SSHAT, FNYEAQ (reference sequence). This CDR3 is 15 amino acids long. This CDR3 reads CASSHGTGGTDTQYF. In DNA form, the CDR3 reads TGTGCTAGCAGCCACGGGACAGGGGGCACAGATACGCAGTATTTT.

This chain joins TRBV7-9 and TRBJ2-3; D is unclear. V dropped 5 bases and J dropped 4 bases, with 13 bases sitting between them. The length of the CDR3 is 14 residues. Germline values: CDR1 SEHNR, CDR2 FQNEAQ (reference sequence). The DNA of the CDR3 is TGTGCCAGCAGCCCCCTTGGGCTATCAGATACGCAGTATTTT. Translated: CASSPLGLSDTQYF.

V is TRBV9 and J is TRBJ2-7, with D possibly being TRBD2 (5 bases). The V gene's germline CDR1 is SGDLS and CDR2 YYNGEE. V dropped 5 bases and J dropped 0 bases, with 18 bases sitting between them. The CDR3 loop spans 16 amino acids. In DNA, the CDR3 is TGTGCCAGCAGTTCCGGAGCGGCCGGTATCTCCTACGAGCAGTACTTC. Its translation: CASSSGAAGISYEQYF.

The chain uses TRBV15 and TRBJ2-1; D unclear. The CDR3 totals 13 residues. Deletions cut 5 bases from V and 8 bases from J, with 13 bases between. Germline lookup yields CDR1 LNHNV and CDR2 YYDKDF (reference sequence). The CDR3 loop is CATSLTVNDEQFF. Written as DNA, the CDR3 is TGTGCCACCAGCCTCACAGTAAACGATGAGCAGTTCTTC.

This clone has a single count. This sequence joins TRBV7-6 and TRBJ2-2; weak D call: TRBD1 (5 bases). The CDR3 sequence is 16 residues long. The germline V gene encodes CDR1 SGHVS and CDR2 FNYEAQ. Trimming took 6 bases from V and 0 from J, leaving 14 bases between them. The CDR3 DNA is TGTGCCAGCAGTTTCAGGGTCCCACCGAACACCGGGGAGCTGTTTTTT. Its protein product is CASSFRVPPNTGELFF.

J is TRBJ2-1 and V is TRBV7-9; D is possibly TRBD1 (5 bases). Trimming left V 3 bases short and J 9 bases short, with 15 bases between. This CDR3 has 14 residues. Germline V gene lookup returns CDR1 SEHNR and CDR2 FQNEAQ (reference sequence). The CDR3: CASSLWIHQGEQFF. CDR3 in DNA: TGTGCCAGCAGCTTGTGGATCCACCAGGGTGAGCAGTTCTTC.

On this clone itself: This sample also contains other DNA sequences that code for the same CDR3. This rearrangement joins TRBV28 to TRBJ1-1; no clear D gene. Trimming stripped 3 bases from V and 2 bases from J, with 7 bases between. Looked up from germline, CDR1 is MDHEN and CDR2 is SYDVKM. The length of the CDR3 is 13 residues. The CDR3 reads CASSLGPNTEAFF. The CDR3 DNA sequence: TGTGCCAGCAGTTTGGGTCCTAACACTGAAGCTTTCTTT. Complete variable domain (other parts from reference TRBV28 and TRBJ1-1): DVKVTQSSRYLVKRTGEKVFLECVQDMDHENMFWYRQDPGLGLRLIYFSYDVKMKEKGDIPEGYSVSREKKERFSLILESASTNQTSMYLCASSLGPNTEAFFGQGTRLTVV.

This chain joins TRBV7-3 and TRBJ2-1; 8 nucleotides match TRBD1. J gave up 7 bases and V 5 bases, and 13 bases lay outside the gene matches. Per the germline V gene, CDR1 is SGHTA and CDR2 is FQGTGA. The CDR3 sequence is 16 residues long. The CDR3 loop is CASSIRAGGARNEQFF. DNA of the CDR3: TGTGCCAGCAGCATCCGAGCAGGGGGCGCGAGGAATGAGCAGTTCTTC.

This chain joins TRBV4-1 and TRBJ2-5; D unclear. The CDR3 runs 16 residues. Germline loops: CDR1 MGHRA, CDR2 YSYEKL. Trimming cost V 0 bases and J 5 bases, with 16 bases left between them. The CDR3 sequence: CASSQEDSAVGETQYF. The CDR3 nucleotides read TGCGCCAGCAGCCAAGAAGATTCGGCGGTCGGGGAGACCCAGTACTTC.

The chain recombines TRBV29-1 with TRBJ1-1, with TRBD1 identical over 7 bases. Germline lookup yields CDR1 SQVTM and CDR2 ANQGSEA. The CDR3 loop spans 12 amino acids. CDR3 sequence (DNA): TGCACGACTCGGACAGGTGTGGCTGAAGCTTTCTTT. Translated, it gives CTTRTGVAEAFF.

The chain has TRBV6-5 and TRBJ2-7; 11 nucleotides line up with TRBD1. Per the germline V gene, CDR1 is MNHEY and CDR2 is SVGAGI. This CDR3 is 15 amino acids long. The V and J ends lost 6 bases and 0 bases, in that order; junction bases with no gene match: 4. In DNA, the CDR3 is TGTGCCAGCAGCCCCGGGACAGGGGGCTCCTACGAGCAGTACTTC. It codes for CASSPGTGGSYEQYF.

The count of this clone is one. V usage is TRBV5-1 and J usage is TRBJ2-5; D is unresolved. The CDR3 loop spans 15 amino acids. Looked up from germline, CDR1 is SGHRS and CDR2 is YFSETQ. The germline V and J ends were trimmed by 1 base and 1 base, with 11 bases remaining between them. Here the CDR3 DNA reads TGCGCCAGCAGCTTGCGCAGGAGTCCCCAAGAGACCCAGTACTTC. It is translated as CASSLRRSPQETQYF. Using reference TRBV5-1 and TRBJ2-5 for the parts outside the CDR3, the full variable domain is KAGVTQTPRYLIKTRGQQVTLSCSPISGHRSVSWYQQTPGQGLQFLFEYFSETQRNKGNFPGRFSGRQFSNSRSEMNVSTLELGDSALYLCASSLRRSPQETQYFGPGTRLLVL.

This chain uses TRBV9 with TRBJ2-3, with D perhaps TRBD1 (6 bases). The CDR3 sequence is 15 residues long. Germline V lookup: CDR1 SGDLS, CDR2 YYNGEE. The V and J ends lost 3 bases and 0 bases respectively, with 11 bases between them. For the CDR3, the DNA is TGTGCCAGCAGCGGGCAGGGGATCAGCACAGATACGCAGTATTTT. Translating gives CASSGQGISTDTQYF.

This clone was seen once. The V and J genes are TRBV5-1 and TRBJ2-3, with D perhaps TRBD1 or TRBD2 (6 bases each). CDR3 length: 16 residues. Trimming took off 0 bases at V and 3 bases at J, with 14 bases between the two ends. CDR1 SGHRS and CDR2 YFSETQ come from the germline V gene. The CDR3 spells CASSLAETRGTDTQYF. CDR3 coding DNA: TGCGCCAGCAGCTTGGCAGAGACTAGGGGGACAGATACGCAGTATTTT.

The rearrangement links TRBV5-4 to TRBJ2-1; D may be TRBD1 (5 bases). The germline gives CDR1 SGHNT, CDR2 YYREEE (reference sequence). Trimming took off 4 bases at V and 7 bases at J, with 9 bases between the two ends. This CDR3 spans 12 amino acids. The CDR3 is CASSLYRNEQFF. CDR3 sequence (DNA): TGTGCCAGCAGCCTGTACAGGAATGAGCAGTTCTTC.

The chain recombines TRBV10-2 with TRBJ2-7; D may match TRBD1 or TRBD2 (6 bases each). V dropped 3 bases and J dropped 5 bases, with 11 bases sitting between them. This CDR3 contains 13 residues. CDR1 and CDR2 (germline): WSHSY, SAAADI. This chain's CDR3 is CASSDGGGNEQYF. The CDR3 DNA reads TGCGCCAGCAGTGACGGGGGCGGGAACGAGCAGTACTTC.

The chain joins TRBV29-1 to TRBJ1-1; no reliable D call. Germline CDR1 reads SQVTM; CDR2 reads ANQGSEA. This CDR3 comprises 12 residues. Trimming stripped 7 bases from V and 0 bases from J, with 9 bases between. Written as DNA, the CDR3 is TGCAGCGGCGGACGGGTGAACACTGAAGCTTTCTTT. Protein: CSGGRVNTEAFF. The full variable domain, with the rest looked up from reference TRBV29-1 and TRBJ1-1, is SAVISQKPSRDICQRGTSLTIQCQVDSQVTMMFWYRQQPGQSLTLIATANQGSEATYESGFVIDKFPISRPNLTFSTLTVSNMSPEDSSIYLCSGGRVNTEAFFGQGTRLTVV.

In DNA form, the CDR3 reads TGTGCCAGTAGTATAGCCCCCCGGGACACTGAAGCTTTCTTT. Translated: CASSIAPRDTEAFF. The chain is built from TRBV19 and TRBJ1-1; D uncertain. Trimming took 1 base from V and 3 from J, leaving 9 bases between them. The CDR3 totals 14 residues. Germline CDR1 reads LNHDA; CDR2 reads SQIVND (reference sequence).

This clone was picked up one time. The CDR3 nucleotides are TGTGCCAGCACCCGTTCGCTGAGCTCTGGAAACACCATATATTTT. It codes for CASTRSLSSGNTIYF. The chain is built from TRBV5-8 and TRBJ1-3; no reliable D call. The CDR3 spans 15 residues. The ends were cut back, 6 bases at V and 0 bases at J, with 13 bases in the middle. Looked up from germline, CDR1 is SGHTS and CDR2 is YDEGEE.

As for this clone: One end of the junction varies from germline; a read error may be responsible. V usage is TRBV7-7 and J usage is TRBJ2-3; TRBD2 agrees at 8 bases. Germline CDR1 is SSHAT and CDR2 is FNYEAQ (reference sequence). The CDR3 runs to 17 residues. DNA for the CDR3: TGTGCTAGCAGCCCCGCGGGCCGGGAGGGCCTCCCAGATACGCAGTATTTT. Its translation is CASSPAGREGLPDTQYF.

The rearrangement joins TRBV7-9 to TRBJ2-7; the D gene is possibly TRBD2 (5 bases). This CDR3 comprises 15 residues. The V gene's germline CDR1 is SEHNR and CDR2 FQNEAQ (reference sequence). V lost 5 bases to trimming and J lost 1 base, with 15 bases between them. CDR3 loop: CASSQGLYRSYEQYF. The CDR3 DNA reads TGTGCCAGCAGCCAAGGACTGTACCGGTCCTACGAGCAGTACTTC.

A few counts support this clone. This sequence joins TRBV11-2 and TRBJ2-1; D is tentatively TRBD1 or TRBD2 (6 bases each). The V and J ends lost 1 base and 9 bases respectively, with 13 bases between them. Germline V lookup: CDR1 SGHAT, CDR2 FQNNGV. The length of the CDR3 is 14 residues. In DNA form, the CDR3 reads TGTGCCAGCAGCTTAGTGCGGACAGCGGGTGAGCAGTTCTTC. Translated: CASSLVRTAGEQFF.

The chain joins TRBV2 to TRBJ2-5; 8 bases are shared with TRBD1. The CDR3 consists of 15 residues. V dropped 4 bases and J dropped 4; count of bases not matched to a gene: 8. CDR1 is SNHLY and CDR2 is FYNNEI in the germline V gene. The CDR3 loop is CASSAGQGILETQYF. CDR3 nucleotides: TGTGCCAGCAGTGCCGGACAGGGAATTTTAGAGACCCAGTACTTC.

The J gene is TRBJ2-1, the V gene TRBV9; D could derive from TRBD1 or TRBD2 (6 bases each). The CDR3 runs 14 residues. V was trimmed by 0 bases and J by 13 bases, leaving 17 bases between them. The V gene's germline CDR1 is SGDLS and CDR2 YYNGEE. This chain's CDR3 is CASSVEAPRGAQFF. The CDR3 nucleotides are TGTGCCAGCAGCGTAGAAGCCCCAAGGGGGGCTCAGTTCTTC.

The V gene is TRBV28, the J gene TRBJ2-2, with D hard to call. Between the trimmed V and J ends, which lost 9 bases and 1 base, there was a span of 9 bases. The length of the CDR3 is 13 residues. In germline, CDR1 is MDHEN, CDR2 SYDVKM. CDR3 in amino acids: CASTPGNTGELFF. DNA for the CDR3: TGTGCCAGTACCCCCGGGAACACCGGGGAGCTGTTTTTT.